A selection of T cell receptor beta chains follows, all from one sample in a study of blood T cell repertoires in COVID-19. Sequencing used immunoSEQ multiplex PCR; TCRdb keeps in-frame clones, though not all of them. The sample lists about 150,000 clones, roughly 81% occurring once. The sample comprised peripheral blood. The receptor set was obtained from a woman between 55 and 75 years old with COVID-19, enrolled during active disease. CDR3s include the opening cysteine and the closing phenylalanine or tryptophan. D genes are given only for firm matches. Clone size appears in some rows only: once, few, many, or a class for an expanded clone.

-	once	TRBV19	TRBJ1-4	CASSILAGRDEKLFF	TGTGCCAGTAGTATCCTCGCGGGGAGGGATGAAAAACTGTTTTTT
TRBD1	few	TRBV19	TRBJ2-6	CATLDRGAGANVLTF	TGTGCCACTCTCGACAGGGGTGCTGGGGCCAACGTCCTGACTTTC
TRBD1	-	TRBV6-5	TRBJ1-2	CASRTGGPYGYTF	TGTGCCAGCAGAACAGGGGGCCCCTATGGCTACACCTTC
TRBD1	-	TRBV6-5	TRBJ1-1	CASSLTNRGTEAFF	TGTGCCAGCAGCTTGACCAACAGGGGCACTGAAGCTTTCTTT
TRBD1	-	TRBV5-4	TRBJ2-1	CASSFNRGSYNEQFF	TGTGCCAGCAGCTTCAACAGGGGTTCCTACAATGAGCAGTTCTTC
TRBD1	few	TRBV27	TRBJ1-1	CASSPLSTGSNTEAFF	TGTGCCAGCAGTCCCCTCTCGACAGGGTCGAACACTGAAGCTTTCTTT
-	-	TRBV19	TRBJ2-1	CASSIFTGNNEQFF	TGTGCCAGTAGTATATTTACAGGGAACAATGAGCAGTTCTTC
TRBD1	-	TRBV18	TRBJ1-2	CASSPPSRGLRGYTF	TGTGCCAGCTCCCCTCCTTCCAGGGGGCTTCGAGGCTACACCTTC
TRBD1	-	TRBV9	TRBJ1-2	CASSAVQGGHYGYTF	TGTGCCAGCAGCGCCGTACAGGGGGGGCACTATGGCTACACCTTC
-	-	TRBV9	TRBJ2-2	CASSVDRGFSNTGELFF	TGTGCCAGCAGCGTAGATAGGGGGTTCTCGAACACCGGGGAGCTGTTTTTT
-	-	TRBV5-6	TRBJ1-6	CASSLAGRGPPLHF	TGTGCCAGCAGCTTGGCTGGCAGGGGACCACCCCTCCACTTT
-	-	TRBV19	TRBJ1-1	CASTDPGRNTEAFF	TGTGCCAGTACCGATCCCGGGAGGAACACTGAAGCTTTCTTT
-	-	TRBV3-1/TRBV3-2	TRBJ1-5	CASSQDYRDQPQHF	TGTGCCAGCAGCCAAGATTACCGGGATCAGCCCCAGCATTTT
TRBD2	-	TRBV19	TRBJ2-2	CASRISGGARTGELFF	TGTGCCAGTAGGATTAGCGGGGGGGCCCGGACCGGGGAGCTGTTTTTT
TRBD1	-	TRBV6-6	TRBJ1-4	CASSPPDRVPSNEKLFF	TGTGCCAGCAGTCCCCCGGACAGGGTTCCCTCTAATGAAAAACTGTTTTTT
-	-	TRBV6-5	TRBJ1-1	CASGAGGTEAFF	TGTGCCTCCGGAGCGGGAGGCACTGAAGCTTTCTTT
TRBD1	-	TRBV27	TRBJ2-5	CASRINRDRAETQYF	TGTGCCAGCAGAATTAACCGGGACAGGGCAGAGACCCAGTACTTC
TRBD1	-	TRBV7-8	TRBJ1-1	CASSSPGTGVRTEAFF	TGTGCCAGCAGCTCCCCCGGGACAGGGGTACGTACTGAAGCTTTCTTT
TRBD2	-	TRBV4-1	TRBJ2-3	CASSQEGGLGRSSTDTQYF	TGCGCCAGCAGCCAAGAGGGAGGACTAGGACGATCCAGCACAGATACGCAGTATTTT
-	-	TRBV3-1/TRBV3-2	TRBJ2-5	CASSQGATGETQYF	TGTGCCAGCAGCCAGGGGGCGACTGGAGAGACCCAGTACTTC
-	-	TRBV4-1	TRBJ1-4	CASSQGGDGVEKLFF	TGCGCCAGCAGCCAAGGGGGGGACGGGGTTGAAAAACTGTTTTTT
TRBD2	-	TRBV11-1	TRBJ2-5	CASSLEGSGREETQYF	TGTGCCAGCAGCTTAGAGGGTAGCGGGAGAGAAGAGACCCAGTACTTC
-	-	TRBV6-5	TRBJ1-5	CASSLLQGKNQPQHF	TGTGCCAGCAGTTTACTACAGGGAAAAAATCAGCCCCAGCATTTT
TRBD1	-	TRBV30	TRBJ1-6	CAWTRQGNSPLHF	TGTGCCTGGACAAGACAGGGGAATTCACCCCTCCACTTT
TRBD1	-	TRBV5-1	TRBJ1-4	CASSLQGGPEKLFF	TGCGCCAGCAGCTTGCAAGGGGGCCCCGAAAAACTGTTTTTT
-	-	TRBV6-5	TRBJ2-1	CASSYGAVEQFF	TGTGCCAGCAGTTATGGCGCGGTTGAGCAGTTCTTC
-	-	TRBV7-8	TRBJ1-1	CASSFRAGRVSEAFF	TGTGCCAGCAGCTTCAGGGCAGGGAGGGTGTCTGAAGCTTTCTTT
-	-	TRBV19	TRBJ2-3	CASTQQGRNTDTQYF	TGTGCCAGTACCCAACAGGGCAGGAACACAGATACGCAGTATTTT
-	few	TRBV12-3/TRBV12-4	TRBJ1-3	CASSGLTGNTIYF	TGTGCCAGCAGCGGACTGACTGGAAACACCATATATTTT
-	-	TRBV11-2	TRBJ2-2	CASSLKPGYLNTGELFF	TGTGCCAGCAGCTTAAAACCCGGTTACTTGAACACCGGGGAGCTGTTTTTT
TRBD1	-	TRBV7-3	TRBJ2-1	CASSLDRGSYNEQFF	TGTGCCAGCAGCTTAGACAGGGGATCCTACAATGAGCAGTTCTTC
-	-	TRBV12-3/TRBV12-4	TRBJ2-7	CASSRLGSEQYF	TGTGCCAGCAGCCGCCTTGGCTCCGAGCAGTACTTC
-	-	TRBV5-1	TRBJ1-3	CASSLSTLRSGNTIYF	TGCGCCAGCAGCTTGAGCACTTTGCGCTCTGGAAACACCATATATTTT
TRBD1	-	TRBV7-3	TRBJ2-2	CASSLAGGAVNTGELFF	TGTGCCAGCAGCTTAGCAGGGGGCGCGGTGAACACCGGGGAGCTGTTTTTT
TRBD1	few	TRBV6-5	TRBJ1-2	CASSSSPGGLSGYTF	TGTGCCAGCAGTTCTTCCCCAGGGGGTTTGAGTGGCTACACCTTC
-	-	TRBV5-1	TRBJ1-3	CASSANRDTLSGNTIYF	TGCGCCAGCAGCGCTAACCGGGACACCCTCTCTGGAAACACCATATATTTT
TRBD1	-	TRBV14	TRBJ1-2	CASSQGRGLESYGYTF	TGTGCCAGCAGCCAGGGCAGGGGGCTGGAGAGCTATGGCTACACCTTC
TRBD2	once	TRBV7-6	TRBJ2-3	CASSLVGGSSTDTQYF	TGTGCCAGCAGCTTAGTAGGCGGGAGCAGCACAGATACGCAGTATTTT
TRBD1	-	TRBV5-1	TRBJ2-7	CASRRAGGSYEQYF	TGCGCCAGCAGGAGGGCAGGGGGAAGCTACGAGCAGTACTTC
-	many	TRBV4-1	TRBJ1-1	CASSGRTEGTEAFF	TGCGCCAGCAGCGGGCGGACGGAGGGGACTGAAGCTTTCTTT
TRBD1	-	TRBV6-5	TRBJ1-2	CASGRQGIILGGYTF	TGTGCCAGCGGGCGACAGGGAATAATCTTGGGTGGCTACACCTTC
TRBD2	-	TRBV11-2	TRBJ2-5	CASSLLAGRETQYF	TGTGCCAGCAGCTTGCTAGCGGGGAGGGAGACCCAGTACTTC
-	-	TRBV4-2	TRBJ1-2	CASSQVAGTDYYGYTF	TGTGCCAGCAGCCAAGTCGCGGGCACAGATTACTATGGCTACACCTTC
TRBD1	-	TRBV10-2	TRBJ1-5	CASSERTGTNSNQPQHF	TGCGCCAGCAGCGAACGGACAGGGACGAATAGCAATCAGCCCCAGCATTTT
TRBD1	-	TRBV7-8	TRBJ2-3	CASSFFLEYRGVDTQYF	TGTGCCAGCAGCTTTTTTCTAGAATACAGGGGAGTCGATACGCAGTATTTT
TRBD2	-	TRBV5-8	TRBJ2-3	CASSPPPGLGTSTDTQYF	TGTGCCAGCAGCCCGCCTCCGGGACTAGGAACTAGCACAGATACGCAGTATTTT
-	-	TRBV12-5	TRBJ2-2	CASGTGAGELFF	TGTGCTAGTGGTACCGGGGCCGGGGAGCTGTTTTTT
TRBD2	-	TRBV24-1	TRBJ2-1	CATSVGTSGWNEQFF	TGTGCCACCAGTGTCGGGACTAGCGGGTGGAATGAGCAGTTCTTC
-	-	TRBV2	TRBJ1-1	CASSDPGGAVTEAFF	TGTGCCAGCAGTGACCCCGGAGGGGCTGTCACTGAAGCTTTCTTT
TRBD2	-	TRBV9	TRBJ2-3	CASSVAASGGGGDTQYF	TGTGCCAGCAGCGTAGCAGCTAGCGGGGGCGGGGGAGATACGCAGTATTTT
TRBD1	-	TRBV7-2	TRBJ1-6	CASSRDSLYNSPLHF	TGTGCCAGCAGCCGGGACAGTTTATATAATTCACCCCTCCACTTT
-	once	TRBV19	TRBJ1-2	CASTPTSSGGYTF	TGTGCCAGTACCCCCACGAGTTCTGGTGGCTACACCTTC
-	-	TRBV7-3	TRBJ1-1	CASSLEGRVNTEAFF	TGTGCCAGCAGCTTGGAAGGGAGGGTGAACACTGAAGCTTTCTTT
TRBD1	-	TRBV5-1	TRBJ2-2	CASSFRTGTTGELFF	TGCGCCAGCAGCTTTCGGACAGGGACCACCGGGGAGCTGTTTTTT